This T cell receptor (beta chain) was sequenced for a study of blood T cell repertoires in COVID-19. Turning to the study itself: From the United States, Italy and Spain came samples of acute and convalescent COVID-19.

The authors' processing: Reference gene primer amplification yielded estimated nucleated cell counts. Clones were sequenced by immunoSEQ multiplex PCR, and TCRdb holds only the in-frame ones, with some missing. The D gene and trimming were derived from the DNA, and the V and J assignments and clone size from that table. This table has tens of thousands of clones, less than 75% appearing once. The CDR3 contains 13 residues. Germline V lookup: CDR1 LNHDA, CDR2 SQIVND (reference sequence). Trimming took off 7 bases at V and 2 bases at J, with 11 bases between the two ends. The source is a man between 60 and 75 years old with acute or convalescent COVID-19. The chain joins TRBV19 to TRBJ1-2; D is unresolved. The sequenced material came from peripheral blood. This CDR3 is CASIGGSNYGYTF. The CDR3 DNA reads TGTGCCAGTATCGGAGGGTCGAACTATGGCTACACCTTC.